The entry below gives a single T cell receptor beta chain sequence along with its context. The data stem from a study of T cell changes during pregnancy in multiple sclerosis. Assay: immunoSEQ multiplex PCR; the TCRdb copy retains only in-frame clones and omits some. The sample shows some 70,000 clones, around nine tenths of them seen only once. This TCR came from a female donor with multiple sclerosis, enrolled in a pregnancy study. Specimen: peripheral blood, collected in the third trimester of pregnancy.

The CDR3 is CASRWTGTRMGEQYF. The CDR3 coding sequence is TGTGCCAGCAGATGGACCGGGACACGGATGGGCGAGCAGTACTTC. V is TRBV6-5 and J is TRBJ2-7; TRBD1 is a possible D gene (6 bases). The CDR3 is made up of 15 amino acids. Germline V gene data show CDR1 as MNHEY and CDR2 as SVGAGI. Trimming pared 6 bases from V and 6 bases from J, leaving 21 bases between.